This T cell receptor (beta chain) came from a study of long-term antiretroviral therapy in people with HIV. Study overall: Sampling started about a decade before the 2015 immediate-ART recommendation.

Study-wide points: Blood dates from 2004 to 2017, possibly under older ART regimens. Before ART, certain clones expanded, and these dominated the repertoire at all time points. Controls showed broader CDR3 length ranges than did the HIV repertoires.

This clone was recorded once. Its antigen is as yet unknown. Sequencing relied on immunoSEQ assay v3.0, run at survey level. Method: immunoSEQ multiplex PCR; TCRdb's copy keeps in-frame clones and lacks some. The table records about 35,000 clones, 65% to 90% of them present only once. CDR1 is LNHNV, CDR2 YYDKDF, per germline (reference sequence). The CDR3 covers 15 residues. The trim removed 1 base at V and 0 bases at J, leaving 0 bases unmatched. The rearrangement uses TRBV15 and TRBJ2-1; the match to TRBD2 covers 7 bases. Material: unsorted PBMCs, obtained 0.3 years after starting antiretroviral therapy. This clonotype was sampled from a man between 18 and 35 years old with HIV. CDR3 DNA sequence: TGTGCCACCAGCAGAGGGGGGGGCTCCTACAATGAGCAGTTCTTC. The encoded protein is CATSRGGGSYNEQFF.